This section outlines one T cell receptor beta chain sequence together with its context. The antigen is not known. Template switching (which added a universal primer site) was used, and cDNA carried unique molecular identifiers. TCRdb ran MiXCR on the 5' RACE reads and lists one entry per CDR3 protein. The data hold approximately 1.8 million distinct CDR3 sequences, with 25% to 35% observed a single time. This entry is derived from a study of identical twins. General study results and limits: Memory repertoires showed no such pattern, whereas abundant cord blood beta clonotypes carried fewer insertions. Monozygotic twins shared more out-of-frame TCR alpha than recombination models predicted.

V lost 6 bases to trimming and J lost 4 bases, with 13 bases between them. CDR1 and CDR2 from the germline V gene are DFQATT and SNEGSKA (reference sequence). There are 13 residues in the CDR3. The sequence was collected from a newborn girl in good health. The V and J genes are TRBV20-1 and TRBJ2-1; the D is unclear. The material sequenced was cord blood. CDR3 loop: CSAPTDGYNEQFF. CDR3 nucleotide sequence: TGCAGTGCACCGACCGACGGTTACAATGAGCAGTTCTTC.